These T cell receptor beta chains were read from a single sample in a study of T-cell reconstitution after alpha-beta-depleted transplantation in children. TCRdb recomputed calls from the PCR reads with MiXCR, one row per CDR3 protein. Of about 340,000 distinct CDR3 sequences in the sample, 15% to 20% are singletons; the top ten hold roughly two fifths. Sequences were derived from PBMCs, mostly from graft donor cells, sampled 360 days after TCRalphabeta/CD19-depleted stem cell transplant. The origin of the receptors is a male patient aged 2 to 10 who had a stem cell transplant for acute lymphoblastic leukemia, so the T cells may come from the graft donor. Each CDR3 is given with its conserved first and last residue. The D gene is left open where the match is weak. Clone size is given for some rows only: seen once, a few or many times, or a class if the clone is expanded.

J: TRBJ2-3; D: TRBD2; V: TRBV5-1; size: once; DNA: TGCGCCAGCAGCTTCATGGGACTAGTAACAGATACGCAGTATTTT; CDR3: CASSFMGLVTDTQYF
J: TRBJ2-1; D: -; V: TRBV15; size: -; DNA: TGTGCCACCAGCAGTATGACGCTAAGAAACTCCTACAATGAGCAGTTCTTC; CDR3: CATSSMTLRNSYNEQFF
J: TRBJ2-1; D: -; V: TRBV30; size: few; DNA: TGTGCCTGGAGTCAAGACGCCGACAATGAGCAGTTCTTC; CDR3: CAWSQDADNEQFF
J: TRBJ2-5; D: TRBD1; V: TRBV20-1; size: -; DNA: TGCAGTGCTCACAACAGGGGTGGGTTAGAGACCCAGTACTTC; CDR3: CSAHNRGGLETQYF
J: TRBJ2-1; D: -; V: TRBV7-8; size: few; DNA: TGTGCCAGCAGCTTAGTCTACCTAGGAGGGATAAACAATGAGCAGTTCTTC; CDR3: CASSLVYLGGINNEQFF
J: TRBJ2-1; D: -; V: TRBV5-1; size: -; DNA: TGCGCCAGCAGCCCGGGACTGGGGGGTGGTAGCTCCTACAATGAGCAGTTCTTC; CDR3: CASSPGLGGGSSYNEQFF
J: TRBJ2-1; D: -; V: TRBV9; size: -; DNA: TGTGCCAGCAGCGTTTTTCCGGGGGAGCAGTTCTTC; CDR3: CASSVFPGEQFF
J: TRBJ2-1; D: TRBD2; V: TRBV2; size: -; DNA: TGTGCCAGCAGTGAAGCGCGCGGGGGGCATGAGCAGTTCTTC; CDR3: CASSEARGGHEQFF
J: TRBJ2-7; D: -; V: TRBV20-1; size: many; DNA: TGCAGTGCTAGACCCGCGGCCCCCAGATCCTACGAGCAGTACTTC; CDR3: CSARPAAPRSYEQYF
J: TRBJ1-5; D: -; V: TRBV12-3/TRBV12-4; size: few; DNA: TGTGCCAGCAGTTTTGAGACGCTTCCCGCGGGAAATCAGCCCCAGCATTTT; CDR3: CASSFETLPAGNQPQHF
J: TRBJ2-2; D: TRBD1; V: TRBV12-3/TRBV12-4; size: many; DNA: TGTGCCAGCAGCCGAACACCGGGACAGGGGTCTCCCGGGGAGCTGTTTTTT; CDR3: CASSRTPGQGSPGELFF